Sequencing of this T cell receptor (beta chain) was carried out in a study of CD8+CD57+ T cells in acquired aplastic anemia. Findings of the study overall: CD8+ Simpson's diversity did not differ significantly between patients and controls. Found in both controls and patients were around 31 CD8+ CDR3 sequences.

Genomic DNA served as template for TCR beta VDJ and CDR3 profiling. TCRdb itself ran the reads through MiXCR, one entry per CDR3 protein. The profile covers about 220,000 distinct CDR3 sequences, with approximately 35% appearing a single time and 1% to 1.3% taken by the ten largest. Concerning this clonotype itself: Its antigen is unknown.

The V gene's germline CDR1 is LNHNV and CDR2 YYDKDF (reference sequence). V lost 3 bases and J lost 5; bases outside the gene matches: 3. The CDR3 is 14 amino acids. Specimen: sorted CD4+, CD8+, or CD8+CD57+ T cells (not recorded which) from PBMCs. This clonotype was sampled from a human donor in good health, serving as a control. The chain carries TRBV15 and TRBJ2-7; 11 bases fit TRBD2. CDR3 bases: TGTGCCACCAGCAGGGGACTAGCGGTCCACGAGCAGTACTTC. Encoded protein: CATSRGLAVHEQYF.